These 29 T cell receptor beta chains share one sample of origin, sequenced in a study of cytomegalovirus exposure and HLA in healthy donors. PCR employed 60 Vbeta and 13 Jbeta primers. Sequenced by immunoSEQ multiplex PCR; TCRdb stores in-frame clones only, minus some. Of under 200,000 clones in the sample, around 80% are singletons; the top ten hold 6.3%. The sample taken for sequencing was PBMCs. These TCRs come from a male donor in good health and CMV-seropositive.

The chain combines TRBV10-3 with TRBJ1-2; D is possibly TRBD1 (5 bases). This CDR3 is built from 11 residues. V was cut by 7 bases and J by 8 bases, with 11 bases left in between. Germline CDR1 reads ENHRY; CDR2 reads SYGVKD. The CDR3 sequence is CAINLGGGYTF. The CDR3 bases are TGTGCCATCAACCTGGGGGGGGGCTACACCTTC.

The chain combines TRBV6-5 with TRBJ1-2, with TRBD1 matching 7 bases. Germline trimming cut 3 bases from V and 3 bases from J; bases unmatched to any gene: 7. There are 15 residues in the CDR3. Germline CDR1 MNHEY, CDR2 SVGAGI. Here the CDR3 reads CASSYLTGRDYGYTF. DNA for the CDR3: TGTGCCAGCAGTTATTTGACAGGGAGAGACTATGGCTACACCTTC.

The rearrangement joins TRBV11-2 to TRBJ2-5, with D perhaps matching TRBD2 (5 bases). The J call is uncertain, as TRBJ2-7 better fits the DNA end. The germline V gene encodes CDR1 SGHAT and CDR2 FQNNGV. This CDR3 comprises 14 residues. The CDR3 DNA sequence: TGTGCCAGCAGTCCCCAGGCGGGCTCCTACGAGCAGTACTTC. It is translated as CASSPQAGSYEQYF.

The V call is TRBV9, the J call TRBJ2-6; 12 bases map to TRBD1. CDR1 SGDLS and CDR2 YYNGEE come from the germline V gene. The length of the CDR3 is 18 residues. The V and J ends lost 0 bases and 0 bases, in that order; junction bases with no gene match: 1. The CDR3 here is CASSVGDRGLSGANVLTF. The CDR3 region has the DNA TGTGCCAGCAGCGTAGGGGACAGGGGGCTCTCTGGGGCCAACGTCCTGACTTTC.

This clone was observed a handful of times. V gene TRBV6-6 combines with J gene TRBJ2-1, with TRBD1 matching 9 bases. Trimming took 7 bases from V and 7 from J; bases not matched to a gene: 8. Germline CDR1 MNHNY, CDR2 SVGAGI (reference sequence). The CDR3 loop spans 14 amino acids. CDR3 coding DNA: TGTGCCAGCAACAAGGGGACAGGGTTTAATGAGCAGTTCTTC. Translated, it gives CASNKGTGFNEQFF.

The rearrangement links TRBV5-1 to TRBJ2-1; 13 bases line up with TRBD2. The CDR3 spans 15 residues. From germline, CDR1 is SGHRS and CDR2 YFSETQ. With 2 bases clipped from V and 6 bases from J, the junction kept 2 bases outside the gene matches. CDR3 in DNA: TGCGCCAGCAGCTTCGGGACTAGCGGGACCAATGAGCAGTTCTTC. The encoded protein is CASSFGTSGTNEQFF.

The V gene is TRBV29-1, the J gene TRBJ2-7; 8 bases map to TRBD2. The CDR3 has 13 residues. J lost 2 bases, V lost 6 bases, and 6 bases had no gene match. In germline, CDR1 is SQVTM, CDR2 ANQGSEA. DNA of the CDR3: TGCAGCGTGGCGGGACTAGACACCTACGAGCAGTACTTC. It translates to CSVAGLDTYEQYF.

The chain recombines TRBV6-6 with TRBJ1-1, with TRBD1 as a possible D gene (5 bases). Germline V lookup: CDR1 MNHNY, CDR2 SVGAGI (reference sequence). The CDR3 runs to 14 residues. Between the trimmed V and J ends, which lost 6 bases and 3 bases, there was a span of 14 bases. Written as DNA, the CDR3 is TGTGCCAGCAGCAATCAAATAGGGGACACTGAAGCTTTCTTT. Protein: CASSNQIGDTEAFF.

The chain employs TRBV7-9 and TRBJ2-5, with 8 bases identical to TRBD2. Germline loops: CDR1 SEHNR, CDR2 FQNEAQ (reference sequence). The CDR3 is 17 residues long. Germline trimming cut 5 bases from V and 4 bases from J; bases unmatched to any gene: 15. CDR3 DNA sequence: TGTGCCAGCAGCGGTAGTGGTGGACGGGAGGGGCGAGAGACCCAGTACTTC. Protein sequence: CASSGSGGREGRETQYF.

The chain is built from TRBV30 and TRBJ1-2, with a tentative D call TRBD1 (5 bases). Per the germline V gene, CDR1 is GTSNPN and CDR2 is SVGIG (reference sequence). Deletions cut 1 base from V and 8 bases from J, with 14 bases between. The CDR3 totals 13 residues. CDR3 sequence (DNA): TGTGCCTGGAGTGCCCAGGGTTCGGGCGGCTACACCTTC. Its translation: CAWSAQGSGGYTF.

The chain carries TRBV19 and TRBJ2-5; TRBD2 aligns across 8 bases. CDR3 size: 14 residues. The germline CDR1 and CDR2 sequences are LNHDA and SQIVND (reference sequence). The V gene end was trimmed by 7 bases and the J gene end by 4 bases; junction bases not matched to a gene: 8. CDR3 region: CASTISGGLETQYF. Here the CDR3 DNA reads TGTGCCAGTACGATCAGCGGGGGACTAGAGACCCAGTACTTC.

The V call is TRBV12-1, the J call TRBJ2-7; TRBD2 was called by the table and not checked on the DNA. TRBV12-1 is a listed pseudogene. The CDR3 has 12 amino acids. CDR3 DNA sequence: TGTGCCAGCAGCAGCGGCACCTCCGAGCAGTACTTC. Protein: CASSSGTSEQYF.

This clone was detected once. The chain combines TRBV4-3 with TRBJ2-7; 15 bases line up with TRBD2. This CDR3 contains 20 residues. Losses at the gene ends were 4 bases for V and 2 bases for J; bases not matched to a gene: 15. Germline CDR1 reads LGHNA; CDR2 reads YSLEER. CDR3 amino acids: CASSRTGTSGGLLSAYEQYF. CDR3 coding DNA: TGCGCCAGCAGCCGGACCGGGACTAGCGGGGGGCTTCTAAGTGCCTACGAGCAGTACTTC.

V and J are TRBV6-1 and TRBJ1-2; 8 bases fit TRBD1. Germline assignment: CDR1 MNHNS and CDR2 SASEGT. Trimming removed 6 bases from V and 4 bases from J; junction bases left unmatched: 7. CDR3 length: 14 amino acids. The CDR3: CASSPGQGRYGYTF. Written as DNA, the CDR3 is TGTGCCAGCAGCCCCGGACAGGGCCGCTATGGCTACACCTTC.

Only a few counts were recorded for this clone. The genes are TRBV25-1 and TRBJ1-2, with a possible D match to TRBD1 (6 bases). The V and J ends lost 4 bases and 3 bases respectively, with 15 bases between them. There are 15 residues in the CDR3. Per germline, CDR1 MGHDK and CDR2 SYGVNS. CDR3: CASSAASTGHYGYTF. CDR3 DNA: TGTGCCAGCAGTGCGGCCTCAACAGGGCACTATGGCTACACCTTC.

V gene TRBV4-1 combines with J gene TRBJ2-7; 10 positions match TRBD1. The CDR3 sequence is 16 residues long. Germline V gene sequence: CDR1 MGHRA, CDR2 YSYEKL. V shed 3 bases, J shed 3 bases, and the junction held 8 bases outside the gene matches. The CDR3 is CASSQGDRGPIYEQYF. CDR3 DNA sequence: TGCGCCAGCAGCCAGGGTGACAGGGGGCCTATCTACGAGCAGTACTTC.

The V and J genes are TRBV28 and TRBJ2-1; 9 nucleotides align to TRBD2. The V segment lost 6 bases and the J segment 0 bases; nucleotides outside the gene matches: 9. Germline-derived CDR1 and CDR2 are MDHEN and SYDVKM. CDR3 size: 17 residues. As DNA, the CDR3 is TGTGCCAGCAGCTCTATAGCGGGAGAGGTCTCCTACAATGAGCAGTTCTTC. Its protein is CASSSIAGEVSYNEQFF.

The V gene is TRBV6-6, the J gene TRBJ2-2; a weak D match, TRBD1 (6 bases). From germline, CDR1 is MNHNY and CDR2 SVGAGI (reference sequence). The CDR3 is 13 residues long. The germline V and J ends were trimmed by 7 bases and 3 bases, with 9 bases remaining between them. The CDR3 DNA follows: TGTGCCAGCAAGAACAGGGACACCGGGGAGCTGTTTTTT. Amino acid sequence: CASKNRDTGELFF.

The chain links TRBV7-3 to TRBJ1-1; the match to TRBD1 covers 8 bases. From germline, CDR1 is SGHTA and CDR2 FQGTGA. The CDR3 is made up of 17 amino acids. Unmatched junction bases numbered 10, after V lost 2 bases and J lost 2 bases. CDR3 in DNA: TGTGCCAGCAGCTTATCAGGTACAGGGGGATTAAACACTGAAGCTTTCTTT. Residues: CASSLSGTGGLNTEAFF.

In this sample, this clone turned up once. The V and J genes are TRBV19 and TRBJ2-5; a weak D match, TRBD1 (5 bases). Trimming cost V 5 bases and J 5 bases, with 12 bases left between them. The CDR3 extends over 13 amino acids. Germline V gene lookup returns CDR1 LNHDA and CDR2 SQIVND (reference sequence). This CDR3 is CASSAQGPETQYF. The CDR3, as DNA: TGTGCCAGTAGTGCCCAGGGTCCGGAGACCCAGTACTTC.

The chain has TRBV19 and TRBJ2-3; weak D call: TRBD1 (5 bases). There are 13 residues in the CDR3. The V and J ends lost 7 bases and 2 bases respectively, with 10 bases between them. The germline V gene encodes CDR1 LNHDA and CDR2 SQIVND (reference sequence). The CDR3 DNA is TGTGCCAGTAAACAGGAAAACACAGATACGCAGTATTTT. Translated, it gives CASKQENTDTQYF.

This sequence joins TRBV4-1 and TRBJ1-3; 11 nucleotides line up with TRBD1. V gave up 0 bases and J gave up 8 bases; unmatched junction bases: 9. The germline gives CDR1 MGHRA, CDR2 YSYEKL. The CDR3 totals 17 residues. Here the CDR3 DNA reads TGCGCCAGCAGCCAAGATGGACAGGGGGCGGCTGTATACACCATATATTTT. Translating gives CASSQDGQGAAVYTIYF.

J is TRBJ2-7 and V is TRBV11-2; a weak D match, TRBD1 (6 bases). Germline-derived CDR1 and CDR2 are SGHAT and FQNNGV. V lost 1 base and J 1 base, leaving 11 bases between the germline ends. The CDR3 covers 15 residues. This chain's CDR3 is CASSLGQGLSYEQYF. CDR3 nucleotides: TGTGCCAGCAGCTTAGGGCAGGGGCTGTCCTACGAGCAGTACTTC.

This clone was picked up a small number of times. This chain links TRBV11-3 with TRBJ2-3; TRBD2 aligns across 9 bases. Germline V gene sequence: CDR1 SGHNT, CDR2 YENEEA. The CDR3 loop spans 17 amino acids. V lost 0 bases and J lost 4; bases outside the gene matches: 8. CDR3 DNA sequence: TGTGCCAGCAGCTTAGATACTAGCGGGTTGTTTTCAGATACGCAGTATTTT. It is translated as CASSLDTSGLFSDTQYF.

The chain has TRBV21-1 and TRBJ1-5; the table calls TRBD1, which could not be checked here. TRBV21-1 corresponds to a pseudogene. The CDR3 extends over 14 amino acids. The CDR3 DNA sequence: TGTGCCAGCAGCCTCGACAGGGGTGGATATCCCCAGCATTTT. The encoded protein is CASSLDRGGYPQHF.

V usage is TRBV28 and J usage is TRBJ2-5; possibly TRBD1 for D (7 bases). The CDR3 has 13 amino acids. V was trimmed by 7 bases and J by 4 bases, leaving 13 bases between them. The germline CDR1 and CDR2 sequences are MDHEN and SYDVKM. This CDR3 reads CASTRGERETQYF. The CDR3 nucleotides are TGTGCCAGCACCAGGGGGGAGAGAGAGACCCAGTACTTC.

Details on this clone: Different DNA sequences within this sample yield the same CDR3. CDR3 amino acids: CATRGFQETQYF. The CDR3 DNA sequence: TGTGCCACTCGCGGGTTCCAAGAGACCCAGTACTTC. The V gene is TRBV2, the J gene TRBJ2-5, with TRBD2 as a possible D gene (5 bases). Trimming left V 10 bases short and J 1 base short, with 10 bases between. In germline, CDR1 is SNHLY, CDR2 FYNNEI. This CDR3 comprises 12 residues.

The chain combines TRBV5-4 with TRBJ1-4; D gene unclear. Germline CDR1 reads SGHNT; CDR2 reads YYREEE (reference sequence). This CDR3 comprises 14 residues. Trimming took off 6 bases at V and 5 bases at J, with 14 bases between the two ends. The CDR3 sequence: CASKPGGNNEKLFF. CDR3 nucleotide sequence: TGTGCCAGCAAACCCGGAGGAAACAATGAAAAACTGTTTTTT. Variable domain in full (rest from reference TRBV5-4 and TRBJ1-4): ETGVTQSPTHLIKTRGQQVTLRCSSQSGHNTVSWYQQALGQGPQFIFQYYREEENGRGNFPPRFSGLQFPNYSSELNVNALELDDSALYLCASKPGGNNEKLFFGSGTQLSVL.

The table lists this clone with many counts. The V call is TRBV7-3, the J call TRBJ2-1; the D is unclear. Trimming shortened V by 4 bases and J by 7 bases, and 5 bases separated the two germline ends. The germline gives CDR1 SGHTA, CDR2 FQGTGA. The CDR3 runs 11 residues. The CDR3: CASSSRNEQFF. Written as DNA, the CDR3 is TGTGCCAGCAGCTCTCGTAATGAGCAGTTCTTC.